Each of the 5 T cell receptor beta chains below was sequenced from the same sample in a study of cytotoxic CD8 clonotypes in ibrutinib-treated CLL. Some clones are missing from TCRdb's copy, which holds only in-frame ones; the method was immunoSEQ multiplex PCR. The profile covers some 200,000 clones, with about 75% appearing a single time and roughly 6.4% taken by the ten largest. The material sequenced was PBMCs, taken after 12 months of ibrutinib treatment. The source of these receptors is a human donor with chronic lymphocytic leukemia.

The rearrangement links TRBV5-6 to TRBJ2-1; D remains unclear. Germline V gene lookup returns CDR1 SGHDT and CDR2 YYEEEE. The CDR3 consists of 16 residues. The V and J ends lost 4 bases and 0 bases respectively, with 14 bases between them. The CDR3 DNA follows: TGTGCCAGCAGCCTGCCCGGCAGGAGCTCCTACAATGAGCAGTTCTTC. This codes for CASSLPGRSSYNEQFF.

The chain links TRBV5-1 to TRBJ2-7, with D unresolved. The germline CDR1 and CDR2 sequences are SGHRS and YFSETQ. Trimming removed 4 bases from V and 2 bases from J, with 10 bases in between. The CDR3 has 13 amino acids. In nucleotides, the CDR3 is TGCGCCAGCAGCCCCGACGGAACCTACGAGCAGTACTTC. Translated: CASSPDGTYEQYF.

The chain employs TRBV6-1 and TRBJ2-1; 7 bases are a match to TRBD2. CDR1 and CDR2 from the germline V gene are MNHNS and SASEGT. This CDR3 contains 14 residues. Trimming cost V 6 bases and J 3 bases; bases outside gene matches: 5. CDR3: CASSQTSYYNEQFF. CDR3 nucleotides: TGTGCCAGCAGCCAGACTAGCTACTACAATGAGCAGTTCTTC.

This clone has a single count. The chain recombines TRBV30 with TRBJ2-7; D possibly corresponds to TRBD2 (5 bases). V was shortened by 0 bases and J by 0 bases, with 12 bases between the two germline ends. This CDR3 has 15 residues. Germline CDR1 reads GTSNPN; CDR2 reads SVGIG (reference sequence). In DNA, the CDR3 is TGTGCCTGGAGTGTATCGACGGGAAGCTCCTACGAGCAGTACTTC. As protein: CAWSVSTGSSYEQYF.

This clone was found a few times. The V and J genes are TRBV11-2 and TRBJ2-3; 13 bases are a match to TRBD2. This CDR3 contains 17 residues. Germline trimming cut 5 bases from V and 5 bases from J; bases unmatched to any gene: 10. Germline V CDR1 and CDR2: SGHAT, FQNNGV. The DNA for the CDR3 is TGTGCCAGCAGCCCTCGGACTAGCGGGGGCTTTGGAGATACGCAGTATTTT. Translation gives CASSPRTSGGFGDTQYF.